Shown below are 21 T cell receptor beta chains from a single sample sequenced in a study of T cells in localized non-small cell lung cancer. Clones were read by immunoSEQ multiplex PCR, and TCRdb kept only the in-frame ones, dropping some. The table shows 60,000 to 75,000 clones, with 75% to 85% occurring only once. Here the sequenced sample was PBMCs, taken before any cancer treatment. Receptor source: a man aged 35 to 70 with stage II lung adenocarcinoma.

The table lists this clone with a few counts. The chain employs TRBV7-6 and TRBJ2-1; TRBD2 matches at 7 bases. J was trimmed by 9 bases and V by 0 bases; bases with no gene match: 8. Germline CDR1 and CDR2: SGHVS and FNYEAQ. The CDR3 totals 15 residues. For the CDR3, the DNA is TGTGCCAGCAGCTTAGCACTAGCGCGGGCGGCTGAGCAGTTCTTC. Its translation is CASSLALARAAEQFF.

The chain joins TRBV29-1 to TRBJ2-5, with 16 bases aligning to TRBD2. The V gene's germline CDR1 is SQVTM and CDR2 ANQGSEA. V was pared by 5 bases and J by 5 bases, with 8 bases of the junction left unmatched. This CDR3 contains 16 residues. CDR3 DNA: TGCAGCGTTTTCGGGACTAGCGGGAGGGCGAGGGAGACCCAGTACTTC. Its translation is CSVFGTSGRARETQYF.

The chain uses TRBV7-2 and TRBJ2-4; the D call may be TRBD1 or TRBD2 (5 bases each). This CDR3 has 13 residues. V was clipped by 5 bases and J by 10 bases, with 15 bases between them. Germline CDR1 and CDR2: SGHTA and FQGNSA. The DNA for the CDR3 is TGTGCCAGCAGCCCCGGGGCCGAGGGGATTCAGTACTTC. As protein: CASSPGAEGIQYF.

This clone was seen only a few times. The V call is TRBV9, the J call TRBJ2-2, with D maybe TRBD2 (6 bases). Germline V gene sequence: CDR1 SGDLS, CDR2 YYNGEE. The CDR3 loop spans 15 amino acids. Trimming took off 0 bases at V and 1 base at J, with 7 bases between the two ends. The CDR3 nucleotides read TGTGCCAGCAGCGTAGCCGGGGGGAACACCGGGGAGCTGTTTTTT. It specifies CASSVAGGNTGELFF.

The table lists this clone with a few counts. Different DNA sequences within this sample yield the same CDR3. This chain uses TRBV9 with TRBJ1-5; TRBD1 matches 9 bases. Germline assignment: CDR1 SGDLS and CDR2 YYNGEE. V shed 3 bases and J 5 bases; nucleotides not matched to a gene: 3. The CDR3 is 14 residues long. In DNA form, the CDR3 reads TGTGCCAGCAGCGACCGGGACAGGGATCAGCCCCAGCATTTT. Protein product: CASSDRDRDQPQHF.

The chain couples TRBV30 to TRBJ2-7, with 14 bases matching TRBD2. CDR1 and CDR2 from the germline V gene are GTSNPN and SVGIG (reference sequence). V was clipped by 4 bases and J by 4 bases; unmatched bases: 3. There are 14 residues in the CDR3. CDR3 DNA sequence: TGTGCCTGGATCGGGACTAGCGGGAGTTACGAGCAGTACTTC. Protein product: CAWIGTSGSYEQYF. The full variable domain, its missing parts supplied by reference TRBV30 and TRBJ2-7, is SQTIHQWPATLVQPVGSPLSLECTVEGTSNPNLYWYRQAAGRGLQLLFYSVGIGQISSEVPQNLSASRPQDRQFILSSKKLLLSDSGFYLCAWIGTSGSYEQYFGPGTRLTVT.

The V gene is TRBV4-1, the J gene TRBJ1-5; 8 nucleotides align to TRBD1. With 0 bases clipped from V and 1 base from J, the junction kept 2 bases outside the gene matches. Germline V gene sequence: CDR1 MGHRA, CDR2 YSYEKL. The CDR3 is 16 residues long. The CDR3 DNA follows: TGCGCCAGCAGCCAAGACAGGACAGGGAGCAATCAGCCCCAGCATTTT. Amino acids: CASSQDRTGSNQPQHF.

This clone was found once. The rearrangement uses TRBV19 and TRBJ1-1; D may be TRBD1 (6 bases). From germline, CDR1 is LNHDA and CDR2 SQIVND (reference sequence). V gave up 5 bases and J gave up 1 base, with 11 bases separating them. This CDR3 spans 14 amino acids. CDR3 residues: CASSQTGSNTEAFF. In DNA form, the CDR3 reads TGTGCCAGTAGTCAGACAGGCTCGAACACTGAAGCTTTCTTT. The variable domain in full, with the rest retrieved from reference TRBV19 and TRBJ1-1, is DGGITQSPKYLFRKEGQNVTLSCEQNLNHDAMYWYRQDPGQGLRLIYYSQIVNDFQKGDIAEGYSVSREKKESFPLTVTSAQKNPTAFYLCASSQTGSNTEAFFGQGTRLTVV.

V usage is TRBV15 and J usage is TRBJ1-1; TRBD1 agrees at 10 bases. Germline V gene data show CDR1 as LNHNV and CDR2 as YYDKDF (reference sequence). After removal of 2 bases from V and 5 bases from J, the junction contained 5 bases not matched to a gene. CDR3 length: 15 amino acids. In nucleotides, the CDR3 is TGTGCCACCAGCAGACCAGGGGGACAGGGGACTGAAGCTTTCTTT. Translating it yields CATSRPGGQGTEAFF.

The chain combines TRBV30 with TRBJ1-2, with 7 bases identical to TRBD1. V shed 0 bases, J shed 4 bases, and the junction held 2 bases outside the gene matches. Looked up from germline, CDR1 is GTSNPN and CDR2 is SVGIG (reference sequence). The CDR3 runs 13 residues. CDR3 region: CAWSVKGAYGYTF. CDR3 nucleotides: TGTGCCTGGAGTGTGAAGGGGGCCTATGGCTACACCTTC. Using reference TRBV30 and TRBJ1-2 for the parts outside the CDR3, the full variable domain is SQTIHQWPATLVQPVGSPLSLECTVEGTSNPNLYWYRQAAGRGLQLLFYSVGIGQISSEVPQNLSASRPQDRQFILSSKKLLLSDSGFYLCAWSVKGAYGYTFGSGTRLTVV.

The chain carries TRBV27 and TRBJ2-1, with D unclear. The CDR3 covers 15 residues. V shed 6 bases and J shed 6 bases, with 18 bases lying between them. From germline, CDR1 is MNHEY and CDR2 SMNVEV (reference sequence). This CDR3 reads CASRPTRGYINEQFF. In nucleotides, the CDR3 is TGTGCCAGCAGACCGACTCGCGGCTACATCAATGAGCAGTTCTTC.

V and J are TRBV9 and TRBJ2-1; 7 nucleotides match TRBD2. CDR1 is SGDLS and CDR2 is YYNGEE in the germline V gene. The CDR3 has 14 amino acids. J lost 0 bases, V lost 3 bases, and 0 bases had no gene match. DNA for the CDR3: TGTGCCAGCAGCGCTAGCGGCTCCTACAATGAGCAGTTCTTC. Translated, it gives CASSASGSYNEQFF. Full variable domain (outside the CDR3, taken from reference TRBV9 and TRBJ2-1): DSGVTQTPKHLITATGQRVTLRCSPRSGDLSVYWYQQSLDQGLQFLIQYYNGEERAKGNILERFSAQQFPDLHSELNLSSLELGDSALYFCASSASGSYNEQFFGPGTRLTVL.

The CDR3 DNA reads TGTGCCAGCAGCCTCCTCCCGGGACTAGCGGGAGTTAGCGAGACCCAGTACTTC. This encodes CASSLLPGLAGVSETQYF. V usage is TRBV7-2 and J usage is TRBJ2-5, with TRBD2 matching 14 bases. V lost 5 bases and J lost 5; bases outside the gene matches: 13. The CDR3 runs 18 residues. The germline CDR1 and CDR2 sequences are SGHTA and FQGNSA.

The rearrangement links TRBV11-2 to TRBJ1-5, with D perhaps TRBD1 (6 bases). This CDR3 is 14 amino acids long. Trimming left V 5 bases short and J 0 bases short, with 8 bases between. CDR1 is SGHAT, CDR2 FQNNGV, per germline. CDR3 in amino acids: CASSRTASNQPQHF. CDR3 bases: TGTGCCAGCAGCCGGACAGCTAGCAATCAGCCCCAGCATTTT.

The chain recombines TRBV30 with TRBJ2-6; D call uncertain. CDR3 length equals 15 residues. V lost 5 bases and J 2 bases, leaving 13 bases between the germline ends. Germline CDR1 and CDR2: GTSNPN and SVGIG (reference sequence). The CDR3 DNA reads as TGTGCCTGGGGCACCGCTTCAGCTGGGGCCAACGTCCTGACTTTC. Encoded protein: CAWGTASAGANVLTF.

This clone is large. CDR3 sequence reads: CASRDRDTAEAFF. DNA of the CDR3: TGTGCCAGTAGGGACCGGGACACAGCTGAAGCTTTCTTT. The V and J genes are TRBV19 and TRBJ1-1; possible D gene TRBD1, 6 bases. V gave up 6 bases and J gave up 6 bases, with 14 bases separating them. This CDR3 comprises 13 residues. Germline V gene sequence: CDR1 LNHDA, CDR2 SQIVND (reference sequence).

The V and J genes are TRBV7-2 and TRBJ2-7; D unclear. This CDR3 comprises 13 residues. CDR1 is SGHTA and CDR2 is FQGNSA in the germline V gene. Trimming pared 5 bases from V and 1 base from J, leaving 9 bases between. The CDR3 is CASSRLGSYEQYF. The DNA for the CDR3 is TGTGCCAGCAGCCGCCTCGGGTCCTACGAGCAGTACTTC.

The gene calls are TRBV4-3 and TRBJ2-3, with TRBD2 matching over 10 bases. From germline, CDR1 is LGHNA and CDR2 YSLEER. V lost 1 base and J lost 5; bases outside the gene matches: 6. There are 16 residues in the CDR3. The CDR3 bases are TGCGCCAGCAGCCAAGGGCTAGCGGGAGAAAAAGATACGCAGTATTTT. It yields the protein CASSQGLAGEKDTQYF.

CDR3 sequence reads: CASSLDPGTSGYTF. The CDR3 region has the DNA TGTGCCAGCAGCTTAGATCCCGGGACGAGTGGCTACACCTTC. This sequence joins TRBV11-2 and TRBJ1-2, with a weak D call TRBD1 (5 bases). The CDR3 extends over 14 amino acids. CDR1 and CDR2 (germline): SGHAT, FQNNGV. With 0 bases removed from V and 7 bases from J, the gap between germline ends came to 12 bases.

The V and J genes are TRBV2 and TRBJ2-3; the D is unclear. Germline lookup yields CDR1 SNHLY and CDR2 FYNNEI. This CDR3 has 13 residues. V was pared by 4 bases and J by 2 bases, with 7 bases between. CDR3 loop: CASSGGFTDTQYF. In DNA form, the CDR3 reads TGTGCCAGCAGTGGTGGCTTCACAGATACGCAGTATTTT.

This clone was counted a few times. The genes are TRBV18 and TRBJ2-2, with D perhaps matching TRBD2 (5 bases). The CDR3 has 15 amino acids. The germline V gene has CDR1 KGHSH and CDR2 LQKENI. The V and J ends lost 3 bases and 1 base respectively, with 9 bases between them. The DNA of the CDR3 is TGTGCCAGCTCACCGAGGAGCGGGAACACCGGGGAGCTGTTTTTT. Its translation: CASSPRSGNTGELFF.